This T cell receptor (beta chain) was identified in a study of cytomegalovirus exposure and HLA in healthy donors. Study in general: Most genotyped donors, around 78% of fewer than 400, had Caucasian-associated genetic ancestry. The study's findings and limits: Data from an earlier analysis indicated that most TCR beta V segments were productive either about 87% or about 30% of the time.

PCR employed 60 Vbeta and 13 Jbeta primers. Using immunoSEQ multiplex PCR, the repertoire was profiled, and TCRdb retains in-frame clones only, with some absent. The data contain some 70,000 clones, about four fifths of them seen just once; the ten biggest clones take up 1.9%. For this clone: Its antigen remains unknown.

Material for sequencing was PBMCs. This TCR came from a young man in good health and CMV-seronegative.

Written as DNA, the CDR3 is TGTGCCAGCAGCCGGACGAGCGGGGGGTCGACCGGGGAGCTGTTTTTT. Protein: CASSRTSGGSTGELFF. V gene TRBV7-9 combines with J gene TRBJ2-2; 9 bases are a match to TRBD2. Germline loops: CDR1 SEHNR, CDR2 FQNEAQ (reference sequence). The CDR3 is 16 residues long. The junction had 9 bases not matched to a gene; V was cut back by 5 bases and J by 5 bases.